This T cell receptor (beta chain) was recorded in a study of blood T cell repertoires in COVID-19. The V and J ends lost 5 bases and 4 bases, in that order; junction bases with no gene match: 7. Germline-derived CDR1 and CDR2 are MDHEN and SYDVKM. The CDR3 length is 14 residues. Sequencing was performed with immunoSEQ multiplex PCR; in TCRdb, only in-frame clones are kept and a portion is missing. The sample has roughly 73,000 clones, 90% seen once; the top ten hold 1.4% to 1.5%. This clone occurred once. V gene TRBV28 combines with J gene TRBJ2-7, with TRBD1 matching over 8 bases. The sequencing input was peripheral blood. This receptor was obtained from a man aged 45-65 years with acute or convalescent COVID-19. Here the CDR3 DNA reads TGTGCCAGCAGTAGGGGGACAGGATCGTACGAGCAGTACTTC. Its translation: CASSRGTGSYEQYF.